The 17 T cell receptor beta chains given below trace back to one sample, sequenced in a study of T-cell reconstitution after alpha-beta-depleted transplantation in children. For TCRbeta, the library was prepared with unique molecular identifiers. Via MiXCR, TCRdb re-called the PCR reads, giving one row per CDR3 protein. Seen here are 500,000 to 600,000 distinct CDR3 sequences, approximately 30% observed once, and the top ten hold about 35%. The sequences come from PBMCs, collected before TCRalphabeta/CD19-depleted stem cell transplant. The receptor source for this set is a boy in the first two years of life with Wiskott-Aldrich syndrome, due to receive a stem cell transplant.

This clonotype was recorded a few times. The chain uses TRBV14 and TRBJ2-3; D gene uncertain. The CDR3 consists of 12 residues. CDR1 SGHDN and CDR2 FVKESK come from the germline V gene. Trimming cost V 1 base and J 8 bases, with 7 bases left between them. CDR3 protein: CASSQVVATQYF. The CDR3 DNA reads as TGTGCCAGCAGCCAAGTAGTTGCTACGCAGTATTTT.

The CDR3 sequence: CSARVKGFYNEQFF. The DNA of the CDR3 is TGCAGTGCTAGAGTTAAGGGTTTCTACAATGAGCAGTTCTTC. The chain links TRBV20-1 to TRBJ2-1; D unresolved. This CDR3 spans 14 amino acids. With 1 base removed from V and 3 bases from J, the gap between germline ends came to 10 bases. CDR1 and CDR2 (germline): DFQATT, SNEGSKA (reference sequence).

This clonotype was detected only once. V gene TRBV25-1 combines with J gene TRBJ2-6, with 7 nucleotides matching TRBD1. Germline values: CDR1 MGHDK, CDR2 SYGVNS. The length of the CDR3 is 17 residues. V lost 4 bases, J lost 4 bases, and 10 bases stayed unmatched. CDR3 sequence reads: CASSGTGARWGANVLTF. CDR3 sequence (DNA): TGTGCCAGCAGTGGAACAGGGGCCCGTTGGGGGGCCAACGTCCTGACTTTC.

J is TRBJ1-1 and V is TRBV5-1, with a weak D call TRBD1 (5 bases). Trimming took 4 bases from V and 6 from J, leaving 13 bases between them. In germline, CDR1 is SGHRS, CDR2 YFSETQ. The CDR3 is made up of 13 amino acids. CDR3 amino acids: CASSPTMGPEAFF. In nucleotides, the CDR3 is TGCGCCAGCAGCCCGACGATGGGGCCTGAAGCTTTCTTT.

The chain employs TRBV5-1 and TRBJ1-1; 7 nucleotides align to TRBD1. The V and J ends lost 6 bases and 6 bases, in that order; junction bases with no gene match: 17. Germline loops: CDR1 SGHRS, CDR2 YFSETQ. The CDR3 runs 16 residues. The CDR3 sequence: CASNKDRLFSGAEAFF. In nucleotides, the CDR3 is TGCGCCAGCAACAAGGACAGGTTGTTTTCGGGGGCTGAAGCTTTCTTT.

The chain employs TRBV30 and TRBJ1-2; maybe TRBD1 (5 bases). Germline loops: CDR1 GTSNPN, CDR2 SVGIG (reference sequence). Trimming took off 2 bases at V and 10 bases at J, with 11 bases between the two ends. The CDR3 is 11 amino acids. CDR3 loop: CAWSTDSLYTF. In DNA form, the CDR3 reads TGTGCCTGGAGTACAGACAGCCTCTACACCTTC.

V and J are TRBV3-1 and TRBJ2-7; 13 bases map to TRBD2. CDR3 length: 19 residues. In germline, CDR1 is LGHDT, CDR2 YNNKEL (reference sequence). Losses at the gene ends were 4 bases for V and 4 bases for J; bases not matched to a gene: 16. The CDR3, as DNA: TGTGCCAGCAGCCCCGGGACTAGCGGGATTCGGACCCCTCAATACGAGCAGTACTTC. Its protein is CASSPGTSGIRTPQYEQYF.

The V call is TRBV5-6, the J call TRBJ2-1; 9 nucleotides line up with TRBD1. The CDR3 is 15 amino acids. V lost 9 bases to trimming and J lost 4 bases; unmatched junction nucleotides: 11. Germline V gene sequence: CDR1 SGHDT, CDR2 YYEEEE. The CDR3 reads CAMSGIGTGYNEQFF. As DNA, the CDR3 is TGTGCCATGAGCGGAATCGGGACAGGGTACAATGAGCAGTTCTTC.

The rearrangement links TRBV12-3 or TRBV12-4 to TRBJ2-7; D is possibly TRBD1 (5 bases). This CDR3 contains 14 residues. V was pared by 3 bases and J by 6 bases, with 15 bases between. In DNA, the CDR3 is TGTGCCAGCAGTTTTCTCGGCAGGGTGGTCGAGCAGTACTTC. It yields the protein CASSFLGRVVEQYF.

The V call is TRBV20-1, the J call TRBJ2-7; 12 nucleotides match TRBD2. Per the germline V gene, CDR1 is DFQATT and CDR2 is SNEGSKA (reference sequence). The junction had 10 bases not matched to a gene; V was cut back by 1 base and J by 3 bases. The CDR3 runs 17 residues. This CDR3 is CSARANVLAGGFYEQYF. The CDR3, as DNA: TGCAGTGCTAGAGCGAATGTTCTAGCGGGAGGGTTCTACGAGCAGTACTTC.

The sample holds a few counts of this clonotype. The chain has TRBV9 and TRBJ2-1; either TRBD1 or TRBD2 may supply D (5 bases each). Deletions cut 5 bases from V and 0 bases from J, with 12 bases between. CDR1 is SGDLS, CDR2 YYNGEE, per germline. This CDR3 region has 15 residues. The CDR3, as DNA: TGTGCCAGCAGTGGGACGGATTACTCCTACAATGAGCAGTTCTTC. Encoded protein: CASSGTDYSYNEQFF.

This clonotype appeared a few times. CDR3 coding DNA: TGCAGTGCTAGGGAGGACAGCCTGCTGAGGCAGCCCCAGCATTTT. Protein: CSAREDSLLRQPQHF. The V call is TRBV20-1, the J call TRBJ1-5; TRBD1 is a possible D gene (6 bases). V was trimmed by 3 bases and J by 7 bases, leaving 19 bases between them. This CDR3 contains 15 residues. The germline CDR1 and CDR2 sequences are DFQATT and SNEGSKA (reference sequence).

This clonotype was found a few times. The V and J genes are TRBV20-1 and TRBJ2-3; TRBD2 agrees at 12 bases. V was pared by 2 bases and J by 4 bases, with 7 bases of the junction left unmatched. The germline gives CDR1 DFQATT, CDR2 SNEGSKA (reference sequence). This CDR3 has 16 residues. The CDR3 coding sequence is TGCAGTGCTAGAACGACTAGCGGGAGTATTCCAGATACGCAGTATTTT. Its translation: CSARTTSGSIPDTQYF.

This rearrangement joins TRBV7-9 to TRBJ2-1; 11 nucleotides line up with TRBD2. The CDR3 is made up of 15 amino acids. J lost 8 bases, V lost 5 bases, and 8 bases had no gene match. CDR1 is SEHNR and CDR2 is FQNEAQ in the germline V gene (reference sequence). The chain's CDR3 is CASSPGLAESDEQFF. CDR3 sequence (DNA): TGTGCCAGCAGCCCGGGACTAGCGGAGTCCGATGAGCAGTTCTTC.

The chain links TRBV9 to TRBJ2-3; D unresolved. V shed 4 bases and J shed 2 bases, with 5 bases lying between them. In germline, CDR1 is SGDLS, CDR2 YYNGEE. The CDR3 is 12 residues long. CDR3 nucleotides: TGTGCCAGCAGCCCTCACACAGATACGCAGTATTTT. This gives the protein CASSPHTDTQYF.

This clonotype turned up a few times. V usage is TRBV7-3 and J usage is TRBJ1-1; D unclear. Looked up from germline, CDR1 is SGHTA and CDR2 is FQGTGA. V was trimmed by 5 bases and J by 1 base, leaving 8 bases between them. The CDR3 totals 13 residues. The CDR3 sequence is CASSPSGNTEAFF. In DNA form, the CDR3 reads TGTGCCAGCAGCCCCAGTGGGAACACTGAAGCTTTCTTT. The variable domain in full, with the rest retrieved from reference TRBV7-3 and TRBJ1-1, is GAGVSQTPSNKVTEKGKYVELRCDPISGHTALYWYRQSLGQGPEFLIYFQGTGAADDSGLPNDRFFAVRPEGSVSTLKIQRTERGDSAVYLCASSPSGNTEAFFGQGTRLTVV.

Of note for this clonotype: Its ends do not fully match the called genes, so a read error is possible. This sequence joins TRBV9 and TRBJ2-7, with D uncertain. This CDR3 has 14 amino acids. Germline V lookup: CDR1 SGDLS, CDR2 YYNGEE. The CDR3 bases are TGTGCCAGCAGCCCCCTAACTTCCTCCTACGAGCAGTGCTTC. Its translation: CASSPLTSSYEQCF.